Each of the 20 T cell receptor beta chains below was sequenced from the same sample in a study of technical replicates of blood from several donors (dated by TCRdb to 2015 to 2018). The receptor library was made with the immunoSEQ multiplex PCR assay. The immuneACCESS repertoire file appears here via TCRdb, limited to in-frame rearrangements. These files lack a portion of the clones; in checked studies, under half of the deficit traces to unresolved V genes, and the cause of the others is not known. This sample has under 90,000 clones in its table, and 93% of those were observed once. The ten largest clones capture 0.2% to 0.25% of the sample. The sample consisted of T cells isolated from PBMCs. The receptors were gathered from a human donor in good health.

V usage is TRBV18 and J usage is TRBJ2-5; D is possibly TRBD2 (5 bases). Between the trimmed V and J ends, which lost 1 base and 5 bases, there was a span of 14 bases. This CDR3 is 15 amino acids long. The germline V gene encodes CDR1 KGHSH and CDR2 LQKENI. CDR3 bases: TGTGCCAGCTCACCACGTCGGGGAGACCGGGAGACCCAGTACTTC. Residues: CASSPRRGDRETQYF.

This chain links TRBV7-2 with TRBJ2-5; D not certain. Germline V gives CDR1 SGHTA, CDR2 FQGNSA. CDR3 length: 15 residues. Trimming removed 1 base from V and 2 bases from J, with 11 bases in between. For the CDR3, the DNA is TGTGCCAGCAGCTTAGTTCTGAGGTCTCAAGAGACCCAGTACTTC. Translated: CASSLVLRSQETQYF.

The chain links TRBV7-2 to TRBJ2-1; 10 nucleotides agree with TRBD1. Germline values: CDR1 SGHTA, CDR2 FQGNSA. The CDR3 runs 14 residues. V lost 6 bases and J lost 4; bases outside the gene matches: 3. The CDR3 loop is CASSGTGAYNEQFF. The CDR3 DNA reads TGTGCCAGCAGTGGGACAGGGGCATACAATGAGCAGTTCTTC. Supplemented by reference TRBV7-2 and TRBJ2-1, the full variable domain reads GAGVSQSPSNKVTEKGKDVELRCDPISGHTALYWYRQSLGQGLEFLIYFQGNSAPDKSGLPSDRFSAERTGGSVSTLTIQRTQQEDSAVYLCASSGTGAYNEQFFGPGTRLTVL.

The chain combines TRBV27 with TRBJ1-1; tentative D call: TRBD1 (5 bases). Germline CDR1 and CDR2: MNHEY and SMNVEV (reference sequence). Trimming cost V 3 bases and J 1 base, with 15 bases left between them. The CDR3 is 16 residues long. The CDR3, as DNA: TGTGCCAGCAGTTTTGGCCCCCACAGGAGGAACACTGAAGCTTTCTTT. It specifies CASSFGPHRRNTEAFF.

This chain links TRBV19 with TRBJ2-2; D is undetermined. This CDR3 region has 11 residues. V gave up 6 bases and J gave up 9 bases, with 8 bases separating them. CDR1 and CDR2 from the germline V gene are LNHDA and SQIVND (reference sequence). The CDR3 sequence: CASRKSWELFF. For the CDR3, the DNA is TGTGCCAGTAGAAAATCCTGGGAGCTGTTTTTT.

The chain combines TRBV19 with TRBJ1-2; D unclear. CDR1 and CDR2 from the germline V gene are LNHDA and SQIVND (reference sequence). The CDR3 has 17 amino acids. Trimming took 3 bases from V and 3 from J, leaving 20 bases between them. CDR3 DNA sequence: TGTGCCAGTAGTATCATGGGGTTGAGGGTCCGGGACTATGGCTACACCTTC. Amino acid sequence: CASSIMGLRVRDYGYTF.

V usage is TRBV27 and J usage is TRBJ1-5; D gene uncertain. Germline values: CDR1 MNHEY, CDR2 SMNVEV (reference sequence). Trimming removed 5 bases from V and 4 bases from J, with 9 bases in between. The CDR3 has 13 residues. CDR3 sequence: CASSTGLNQPQHF. The CDR3 DNA reads TGTGCCAGCAGTACTGGACTGAATCAGCCCCAGCATTTT.

V and J are TRBV11-3 and TRBJ1-4; D gene unclear. This CDR3 has 13 residues. Trimming removed 8 bases from V and 8 bases from J, with 15 bases in between. Germline CDR1 and CDR2: SGHNT and YENEEA. CDR3 sequence (DNA): TGTGCCAGCGGAAAAGGCGGTCGAGAAAAACTGTTTTTT. This sequence encodes CASGKGGREKLFF.

The chain combines TRBV6-4 with TRBJ1-1; 8 bases map to TRBD1. V shed 2 bases, J shed 0 bases, and the junction held 5 bases outside the gene matches. The CDR3 length is 16 residues. The germline CDR1 and CDR2 sequences are MRHNA and SNTAGT. In DNA, the CDR3 is TGTGCCAGCAGTGACAATCCAGGGGGCATGAACACTGAAGCTTTCTTT. Amino acids: CASSDNPGGMNTEAFF.

Only one count was recorded for this clone. V and J are TRBV6-4 and TRBJ2-1, with 7 positions matching TRBD2. V gave up 1 base and J gave up 6 bases; unmatched junction bases: 6. The CDR3 has 15 residues. Per the germline V gene, CDR1 is MRHNA and CDR2 is SNTAGT. The CDR3 DNA is TGTGCCAGCAGTGACTTAGCGGGTCGGGGCAATGAGCAGTTCTTC. The encoded protein is CASSDLAGRGNEQFF.

The V and J genes are TRBV19 and TRBJ2-5; 8 bases agree with TRBD1. J was trimmed by 5 bases and V by 5 bases; bases with no gene match: 10. This CDR3 contains 15 residues. Per germline, CDR1 LNHDA and CDR2 SQIVND (reference sequence). As DNA, the CDR3 is TGTGCCAGTAGTTTCAAGCAGGGGGCAGACGAGACCCAGTACTTC. Protein sequence: CASSFKQGADETQYF. Full variable domain (remainder filled in from reference TRBV19 and TRBJ2-5): DGGITQSPKYLFRKEGQNVTLSCEQNLNHDAMYWYRQDPGQGLRLIYYSQIVNDFQKGDIAEGYSVSREKKESFPLTVTSAQKNPTAFYLCASSFKQGADETQYFGPGTRLLVL.

CDR3 DNA: TGTGCCAGCAGCAATCTGGGCGGGCCCTATGGCTACACCTTC. It specifies CASSNLGGPYGYTF. J is TRBJ1-2 and V is TRBV21-1. TRBV21-1 is listed as a pseudogene. There are 14 residues in the CDR3.

The V call is TRBV9, the J call TRBJ1-4; no definite D call. V was trimmed by 3 bases and J by 8 bases, leaving 11 bases between them. CDR3 length: 13 amino acids. CDR1 and CDR2 from the germline V gene are SGDLS and YYNGEE. CDR3 sequence: CASSAESPEKLFF. The DNA of the CDR3 is TGTGCCAGCAGCGCGGAGTCGCCCGAAAAACTGTTTTTT. Variable domain in full (rest from reference TRBV9 and TRBJ1-4): DSGVTQTPKHLITATGQRVTLRCSPRSGDLSVYWYQQSLDQGLQFLIQYYNGEERAKGNILERFSAQQFPDLHSELNLSSLELGDSALYFCASSAESPEKLFFGSGTQLSVL.

The chain is built from TRBV19 and TRBJ2-2; TRBD1 matches at 7 bases. The germline CDR1 and CDR2 sequences are LNHDA and SQIVND (reference sequence). The CDR3 runs to 15 residues. Trimming removed 6 bases from V and 2 bases from J; junction bases left unmatched: 6. CDR3 DNA: TGTGCCAGTAGGAACTGGGACAGAAACACCGGGGAGCTGTTTTTT. Protein product: CASRNWDRNTGELFF.

The V gene is TRBV9, the J gene TRBJ2-7; no firm D call. CDR1 is SGDLS, CDR2 YYNGEE, per germline. The CDR3 is 14 amino acids. V was shortened by 0 bases and J by 7 bases, with 14 bases between the two germline ends. The CDR3 DNA is TGTGCCAGCAGCGTAGGCGGCGTACTTAATGAGCAGTACTTC. It codes for CASSVGGVLNEQYF.

This chain joins TRBV27 and TRBJ1-3; no definite D call. Between the trimmed V and J ends, which lost 3 bases and 3 bases, there was a span of 12 bases. The CDR3 extends over 15 amino acids. The germline gives CDR1 MNHEY, CDR2 SMNVEV (reference sequence). The chain's CDR3 is CASSLAWAYGNTIYF. CDR3 DNA sequence: TGTGCCAGCAGTTTGGCGTGGGCTTATGGAAACACCATATATTTT.

The rearrangement uses TRBV12-5 and TRBJ2-7; 9 bases are shared with TRBD1. CDR3 size: 15 residues. J was trimmed by 5 bases and V by 5 bases; bases with no gene match: 10. The germline V gene has CDR1 LGHNT and CDR2 FRNRAP. CDR3 protein: CASGPQQGARNEQYF. CDR3 sequence (DNA): TGTGCTAGTGGTCCTCAACAGGGGGCAAGGAACGAGCAGTACTTC.

The chain is built from TRBV11-1 and TRBJ2-1; 9 nucleotides match TRBD2. Germline lookup yields CDR1 SGHAT and CDR2 FQDESV (reference sequence). The CDR3 runs 17 residues. V lost 5 bases and J lost 8; bases outside the gene matches: 16. CDR3 in DNA: TGTGCCAGCAGCCCTACTGTTGGCGGGGGGGCGCAGGATGAGCAGTTCTTC. It translates to CASSPTVGGGAQDEQFF.

The chain is built from TRBV21-1 and TRBJ1-1. TRBV21-1 is a pseudogene locus. There are 17 residues in the CDR3. Here the CDR3 reads CASSKGGGGRTSTEAFF. In DNA form, the CDR3 reads TGTGCCAGCAGCAAAGGCGGGGGAGGTCGGACGAGCACTGAAGCTTTCTTT.

This clone was recorded once. The V gene is TRBV21-1, the J gene TRBJ1-2; the D call in the table, TRBD1, was not verified against the DNA. TRBV21-1 is classified as a pseudogene. CDR3 length: 17 residues. DNA of the CDR3: TGTGCCAGCAGCAAAAAAAGCGATCCCGGACAGAGAAGTGGCTACACCTTC. Translated, it gives CASSKKSDPGQRSGYTF.